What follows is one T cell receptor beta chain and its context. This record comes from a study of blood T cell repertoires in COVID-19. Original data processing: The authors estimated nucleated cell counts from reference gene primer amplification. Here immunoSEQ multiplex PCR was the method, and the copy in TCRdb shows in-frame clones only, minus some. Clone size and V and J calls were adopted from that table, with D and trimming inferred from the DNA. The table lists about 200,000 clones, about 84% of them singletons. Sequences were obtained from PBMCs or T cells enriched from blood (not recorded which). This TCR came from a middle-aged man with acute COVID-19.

The CDR3, as DNA: TGTGCCAGCAGCGTAGGTGGAGGGAACTATGGCTACACCTTC. Encoded protein: CASSVGGGNYGYTF. The rearrangement joins TRBV9 to TRBJ1-2; D unresolved. CDR1 and CDR2 from the germline V gene are SGDLS and YYNGEE. V was trimmed by 0 bases and J by 2 bases, leaving 8 bases between them. The CDR3 runs to 14 residues. The whole variable domain, filled in from reference TRBV9 and TRBJ1-2, reads DSGVTQTPKHLITATGQRVTLRCSPRSGDLSVYWYQQSLDQGLQFLIQYYNGEERAKGNILERFSAQQFPDLHSELNLSSLELGDSALYFCASSVGGGNYGYTFGSGTRLTVV.